The T cell receptor (beta chain) described here comes from a study of blood T cell repertoires in COVID-19. This clone has just a few counts. The length of the CDR3 is 17 residues. Germline V lookup: CDR1 SGHTA, CDR2 FQGNSA. The germline V and J ends were trimmed by 2 bases and 5 bases, with 18 bases remaining between them. Using immunoSEQ multiplex PCR, the repertoire was profiled, and TCRdb retains in-frame clones only, with some absent. The table lists about 200,000 clones, around nine tenths of them singletons. The chain joins TRBV7-2 to TRBJ2-2, with a possible D match to TRBD1 (5 bases). Material for sequencing was PBMCs or T cells enriched from blood (not recorded which). The source is a woman aged 25 to 39 with acute COVID-19. As DNA, the CDR3 is TGTGCCAGCAGCTTAATCCCCTCGGCAGGGCGGACCGGGGAGCTGTTTTTT. As protein: CASSLIPSAGRTGELFF.